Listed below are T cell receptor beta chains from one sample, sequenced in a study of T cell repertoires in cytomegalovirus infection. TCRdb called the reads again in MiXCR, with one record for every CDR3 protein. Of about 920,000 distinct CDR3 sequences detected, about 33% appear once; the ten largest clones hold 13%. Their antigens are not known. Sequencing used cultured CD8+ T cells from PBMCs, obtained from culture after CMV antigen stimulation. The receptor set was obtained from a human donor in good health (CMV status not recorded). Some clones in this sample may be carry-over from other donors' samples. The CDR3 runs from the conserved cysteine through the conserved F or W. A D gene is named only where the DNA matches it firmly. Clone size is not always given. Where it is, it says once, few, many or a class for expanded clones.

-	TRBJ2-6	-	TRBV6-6	CASGPGQIYSGANVLTF	TGTGCCAGCGGGCCTGGACAAATTTACTCTGGGGCCAACGTCCTGACTTTC
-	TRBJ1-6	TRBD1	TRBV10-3	CAISEPGQGPYNSPLHF	TGTGCCATCAGTGAGCCAGGACAGGGCCCCTATAATTCACCCCTCCACTTT
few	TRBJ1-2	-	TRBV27	CASSFISGARVNGYTF	TGTGCCAGCAGTTTCATCTCAGGGGCCCGGGTAAATGGCTACACCTTC
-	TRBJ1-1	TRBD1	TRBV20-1	CSAPFEQGAGEAFF	TGCAGTGCTCCCTTTGAACAGGGGGCTGGTGAAGCTTTCTTT
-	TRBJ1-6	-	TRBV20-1	CSARDLGRSLTDSPLHF	TGCAGTGCTAGAGACCTGGGACGGTCATTAACGGATTCACCCCTCCACTTT
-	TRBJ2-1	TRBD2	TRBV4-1	CASSQGLAKFF	TGCGCCAGCAGCCAAGGACTAGCGAAGTTCTTC
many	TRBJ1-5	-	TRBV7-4	CASSFYRRSQPQHF	TGTGCCAGCAGCTTTTACAGGAGATCTCAGCCCCAGCATTTT
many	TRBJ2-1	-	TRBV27	CASSLSSDGSYNEQFF	TGTGCCAGCAGTTTATCGAGTGACGGCTCCTACAATGAGCAGTTCTTC
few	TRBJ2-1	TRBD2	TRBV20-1	CSARDAETSGDYNEQFF	TGCAGTGCTAGAGATGCGGAAACTAGCGGGGACTACAATGAGCAGTTCTTC
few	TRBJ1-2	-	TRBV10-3	CAIRLQETELYGYTF	TGTGCCATCAGACTACAGGAGACCGAACTCTATGGCTACACCTTC
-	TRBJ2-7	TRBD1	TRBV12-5	CASGLGTGGTEQYF	TGTGCTAGTGGTTTGGGCACAGGGGGCACTGAGCAGTACTTC
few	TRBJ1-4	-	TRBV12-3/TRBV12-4	CASSPGPYAGLFF	TGTGCCAGCAGTCCGGGGCCCTACGCGGGACTGTTTTTT
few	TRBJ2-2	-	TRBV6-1	CASTSDSFGPITGELFF	TGTGCCAGCACATCGGACAGTTTCGGGCCGATCACCGGGGAGCTGTTTTTT
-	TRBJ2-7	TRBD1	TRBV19	CASSPPGQPGHEQYF	TGTGCCAGTAGTCCCCCGGGACAGCCGGGTCACGAGCAGTACTTC
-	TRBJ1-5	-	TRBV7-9	CASSKVDQPQHF	TGTGCCAGCAGCAAAGTCGATCAGCCCCAGCATTTT
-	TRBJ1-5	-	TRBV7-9	CASSPGGGIGNQPQHF	TGCGCCAGCAGCCCCGGCGGAGGGATTGGCAATCAGCCCCAGCATTTT
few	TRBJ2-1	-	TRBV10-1	CASSESRGKKGNEQFF	TGCGCCAGCAGTGAGTCGCGAGGGAAGAAGGGCAATGAGCAGTTCTTC
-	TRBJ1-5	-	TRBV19	CASSWDSRDQPQHF	TGTGCCAGTAGCTGGGACTCCAGGGACCAGCCCCAGCATTTT
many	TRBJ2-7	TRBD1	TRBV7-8	CASSLAFPGQANIEQYF	TGTGCCAGCAGCTTAGCCTTCCCGGGACAGGCAAATATCGAGCAGTACTTC
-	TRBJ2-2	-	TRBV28	CASRSLVGELFF	TGTGCCAGCAGGTCATTAGTCGGGGAGCTGTTTTTT
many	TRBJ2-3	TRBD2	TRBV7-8	CASSTGTSGTDTQYF	TGTGCCAGCAGCACTGGGACTAGCGGAACGGATACGCAGTATTTT
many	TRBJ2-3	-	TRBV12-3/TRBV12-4	CASSPLRSASTDTQYF	TGTGCCAGCAGTCCACTCCGGTCGGCAAGCACAGATACGCAGTATTTT
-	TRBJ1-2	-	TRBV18	CASSPTGLRIDGYTF	TGTGCCAGCTCACCCACCGGGCTACGAATAGATGGCTACACCTTC
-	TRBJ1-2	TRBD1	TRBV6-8	CASSYRAGGNYGYTF	TGTGCCAGCAGTTACCGGGCAGGGGGCAACTATGGCTACACCTTC
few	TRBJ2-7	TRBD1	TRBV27	CASSLSGQGFYEQYF	TGTGCCAGCAGTTTATCAGGACAGGGATTCTACGAGCAGTACTTC
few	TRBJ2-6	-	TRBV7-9	CASSLREFSGANVLTF	TGTGCCAGCAGCTTAAGAGAATTCTCTGGGGCCAACGTCCTGACTTTC
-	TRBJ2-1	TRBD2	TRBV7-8	CASSSPAGAYNEQFF	TGTGCCAGCAGCTCCCCAGCGGGGGCTTACAATGAGCAGTTCTTC
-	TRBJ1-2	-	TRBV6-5	CASRPANYGYTF	TGTGCCAGCAGGCCAGCTAACTATGGCTACACCTTC
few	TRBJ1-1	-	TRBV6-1	CASTYGGIEAFF	TGTGCCAGCACCTATGGGGGTATTGAAGCTTTCTTT
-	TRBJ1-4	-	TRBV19	CASSPRTALEEKLFF	TGTGCCAGTAGTCCACGGACAGCGTTAGAGGAAAAACTGTTTTTT
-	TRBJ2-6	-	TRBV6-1	CASSAYPGLASGANVLTF	TGTGCCAGCAGTGCCTACCCCGGCCTCGCCTCTGGGGCCAACGTCCTGACTTTC
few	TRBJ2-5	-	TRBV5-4	CASSPYRVSQETQYF	TGTGCCAGCAGCCCCTACAGGGTTTCCCAAGAGACCCAGTACTTC
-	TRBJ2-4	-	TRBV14	CASSHRVENIQYF	TGTGCCAGCAGCCACAGGGTTGAGAACATTCAGTACTTC
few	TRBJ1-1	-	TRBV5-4	CASSLVMGGTEAFF	TGTGCCAGCAGCTTGGTGATGGGCGGCACTGAAGCTTTCTTT
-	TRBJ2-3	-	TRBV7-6	CASSLASYASTGTQYF	TGTGCCAGCAGCTTAGCTTCCTATGCCTCTACGGGTACGCAGTATTTT
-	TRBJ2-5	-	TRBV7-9	CASSPSEDSETQYF	TGTGCCAGCAGCCCGTCGGAGGACTCGGAGACCCAGTACTTC
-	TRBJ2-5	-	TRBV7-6	CASSSSAGPKETQYF	TGTGCCAGCAGCTCCTCCGCAGGGCCAAAAGAGACCCAGTACTTC
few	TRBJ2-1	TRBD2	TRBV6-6	CASSYGGGLNEQFF	TGTGCCAGCAGTTACGGCGGGGGGCTCAATGAGCAGTTCTTC
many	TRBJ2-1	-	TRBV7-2	CASSSRINEQFF	TGTGCCAGCAGCTCCCGGATCAATGAGCAGTTCTTC
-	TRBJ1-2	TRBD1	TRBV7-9	CASSLSALGQGAQNGYTF	TGTGCCAGCTCACTATCGGCGTTGGGACAGGGGGCACAAAATGGCTACACCTTC
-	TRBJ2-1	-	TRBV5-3	CASSLARGPDEQFF	TGTGCCAGCAGCTTGGCGAGAGGGCCCGATGAGCAGTTCTTC
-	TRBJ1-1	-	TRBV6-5	CASSYSGPATEAFF	TGTGCCAGCAGTTACTCAGGGCCGGCGACTGAAGCTTTCTTT
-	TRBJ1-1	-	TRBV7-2	CASSTGGGFYRRSNTEAFF	TGTGCCAGCAGCACAGGTGGCGGGTTTTACCGACGATCGAACACTGAAGCTTTCTTT